The 26 T cell receptor beta chains presented below share a single source sample, sequenced in a study of siplizumab effects on memory and regulatory T cells. Generated by immunoSEQ multiplex PCR, the TCRdb table keeps only in-frame clones and is missing some. The sample holds 85,000 to 130,000 clones, 93% seen once. Input material: Tregs sorted from blood. The origin of the receptors is a human donor in good health.

This chain links TRBV11-1 with TRBJ1-1; maybe TRBD1 (5 bases). The CDR3 contains 14 residues. V lost 4 bases, J lost 1 base, and 10 bases lay in between. Germline CDR1 is SGHAT and CDR2 is FQDESV (reference sequence). In DNA form, the CDR3 reads TGTGCCAGCAGCTCTTTTCAGGGGAACACTGAAGCTTTCTTT. It specifies CASSSFQGNTEAFF.

V usage is TRBV7-8 and J usage is TRBJ2-5; D gene ambiguous. Germline loops: CDR1 SGHVS, CDR2 FQNEAQ. The ends were cut back, 1 base at V and 4 bases at J, with 7 bases in the middle. The CDR3 sequence is 13 residues long. This chain's CDR3 is CASSLGAGETQYF. CDR3 DNA: TGTGCCAGCAGCTTAGGTGCAGGAGAGACCCAGTACTTC.

V gene TRBV2 combines with J gene TRBJ1-1; 9 positions match TRBD1. The length of the CDR3 is 14 residues. V gave up 6 bases and J gave up 1 base; unmatched junction bases: 3. Germline CDR1 is SNHLY and CDR2 is FYNNEI. The CDR3 DNA is TGTGCCAGCAGGACACAGGGGGCGAACACTGAAGCTTTCTTT. Translation gives CASRTQGANTEAFF.

This clone is labeled medium-sized. CDR3 region: CASSYEGSGYGYTF. CDR3 in DNA: TGTGCCAGCAGTTACGAGGGTTCGGGCTATGGCTACACCTTC. The chain couples TRBV6-5 to TRBJ1-2, with unresolved D. The CDR3 sequence is 14 residues long. The germline V and J ends were trimmed by 2 bases and 4 bases, with 11 bases remaining between them. The germline V gene has CDR1 MNHEY and CDR2 SVGAGI.

This clone was observed once. V gene TRBV7-6 combines with J gene TRBJ2-5; possible D gene TRBD1, 6 bases. V gave up 6 bases and J gave up 4 bases, with 12 bases separating them. Germline CDR1 and CDR2: SGHVS and FNYEAQ. This CDR3 spans 13 amino acids. The CDR3, as DNA: TGTGCCAGCAGAAGAACAGGGACAGAGACCCAGTACTTC. It encodes CASRRTGTETQYF.

This clone was recorded once. The chain links TRBV5-6 to TRBJ2-3; no firm D call. The CDR3 is 14 residues long. Germline assignment: CDR1 SGHDT and CDR2 YYEEEE. Trimming took off 0 bases at V and 2 bases at J, with 7 bases between the two ends. The CDR3 sequence is CASSLDGLTDTQYF. CDR3 sequence (DNA): TGTGCCAGCAGCTTGGACGGGCTCACAGATACGCAGTATTTT.

This clone was recorded only once. The chain links TRBV6-5 to TRBJ2-7; the D gene is possibly TRBD1 (5 bases). Germline CDR1 MNHEY, CDR2 SVGAGI. This CDR3 contains 11 residues. V lost 4 bases and J lost 5, with 6 bases in between. The CDR3 DNA is TGTGCCAGCAGTTGGGGCCACGAGCAGTACTTC. Its protein is CASSWGHEQYF.

This rearrangement joins TRBV5-6 to TRBJ1-6; 7 positions agree with TRBD1. Germline-derived CDR1 and CDR2 are SGHDT and YYEEEE. V was clipped by 4 bases and J by 9 bases; unmatched bases: 13. This CDR3 region has 16 residues. The CDR3 bases are TGTGCCAGCAGCCCCATACAGGGGAGTCGCCTTTCACCCCTCCACTTT. This codes for CASSPIQGSRLSPLHF.

This clone was seen once. The chain is built from TRBV30 and TRBJ1-1, with 7 bases identical to TRBD1. The CDR3 is 13 amino acids. Germline lookup yields CDR1 GTSNPN and CDR2 SVGIG (reference sequence). After removal of 5 bases from V and 5 bases from J, the junction contained 8 bases not matched to a gene. DNA of the CDR3: TGTGCCTGGGAAGGGGGCCCTGGGACTGAAGCTTTCTTT. Translating it yields CAWEGGPGTEAFF.

The V call is TRBV5-1, the J call TRBJ1-1, with D tentatively TRBD1 (5 bases). The CDR3 covers 15 residues. The V gene lost 4 bases and the J gene lost 5 bases, with 18 bases spanning the gap. In germline, CDR1 is SGHRS, CDR2 YFSETQ. The CDR3 DNA follows: TGCGCCAGCAGCCCCGGAGGGGCACCGATGACTGAAGCTTTCTTT. Amino acid sequence: CASSPGGAPMTEAFF.

Concerning this clone itself: Other DNA variants within this sample encode the same CDR3. The rearrangement joins TRBV18 to TRBJ2-7, with TRBD2 matching over 12 bases. The CDR3 totals 19 residues. J lost 1 base, V lost 0 bases, and 10 bases had no gene match. Germline V lookup: CDR1 KGHSH, CDR2 LQKENI. CDR3 sequence: CASSPPRARLAGESYEQYF. The DNA of the CDR3 is TGTGCCAGCTCACCACCGAGGGCTAGACTAGCGGGAGAATCCTACGAGCAGTACTTC. Based on the CDR3 plus reference TRBV18 and TRBJ2-7, the full variable domain is NAGVMQNPRHLVRRRGQEARLRCSPMKGHSHVYWYRQLPEEGLKFMVYLQKENIIDESGMPKERFSAEFPKEGPSILRIQQVVRGDSAAYFCASSPPRARLAGESYEQYFGPGTRLTVT.

The CDR3 DNA reads TGTGCCAGCAAATATAGGACAGGGGAGGACTATGGCTACACCTTC. This codes for CASKYRTGEDYGYTF. The chain has TRBV2 and TRBJ1-2, with 9 nucleotides matching TRBD1. The CDR3 spans 15 residues. CDR1 and CDR2 (germline): SNHLY, FYNNEI. Losses at the gene ends were 7 bases for V and 3 bases for J; bases not matched to a gene: 9.

The chain joins TRBV28 to TRBJ1-1; no clear D gene. This CDR3 has 12 residues. Looked up from germline, CDR1 is MDHEN and CDR2 is SYDVKM. V was cut by 6 bases and J by 0 bases, with 5 bases left in between. The CDR3 DNA follows: TGTGCCAGCAGGGCCTTGAACACTGAAGCTTTCTTT. It encodes CASRALNTEAFF.

This rearrangement joins TRBV30 to TRBJ1-5; 7 nucleotides line up with TRBD1. The germline CDR1 and CDR2 sequences are GTSNPN and SVGIG (reference sequence). J gave up 2 bases and V 0 bases, and 10 bases lay outside the gene matches. The CDR3 covers 17 residues. This CDR3 reads CAWSVRAGGVGNQPQHF. In nucleotides, the CDR3 is TGTGCCTGGAGTGTAAGGGCAGGGGGGGTAGGCAATCAGCCCCAGCATTTT. Combining the CDR3 with reference TRBV30 and TRBJ1-5 gives the whole variable domain SQTIHQWPATLVQPVGSPLSLECTVEGTSNPNLYWYRQAAGRGLQLLFYSVGIGQISSEVPQNLSASRPQDRQFILSSKKLLLSDSGFYLCAWSVRAGGVGNQPQHFGDGTRLSIL.

The V gene is TRBV11-2, the J gene TRBJ2-1; D remains ambiguous. V lost 5 bases and J 0 bases, leaving 8 bases between the germline ends. This CDR3 region has 14 residues. The germline gives CDR1 SGHAT, CDR2 FQNNGV. The CDR3 sequence: CASSPRSSYNEQFF. The DNA of the CDR3 is TGTGCCAGCAGCCCTCGAAGCTCCTACAATGAGCAGTTCTTC.

The chain combines TRBV19 with TRBJ1-5, with 8 nucleotides matching TRBD1. Germline CDR1 and CDR2: LNHDA and SQIVND (reference sequence). This CDR3 is built from 16 residues. Trimming took 8 bases from V and 4 from J; bases not matched to a gene: 13. CDR3 residues: CASSVQGAGGNQPQHF. The CDR3 DNA sequence: TGTGCCAGTTCCGTCCAGGGGGCCGGGGGGAATCAGCCCCAGCATTTT.

This CDR3 is CASSPGGTDTQYF. The CDR3, as DNA: TGCGCCAGCAGCCCAGGGGGCACAGATACGCAGTATTTT. The V and J genes are TRBV5-1 and TRBJ2-3; D possibly corresponds to TRBD1 (6 bases). Per germline, CDR1 SGHRS and CDR2 YFSETQ. V lost 4 bases to trimming and J lost 1 base, with 7 bases between them. The CDR3 runs to 13 residues. The whole variable domain, remainder taken from reference TRBV5-1 and TRBJ2-3, is KAGVTQTPRYLIKTRGQQVTLSCSPISGHRSVSWYQQTPGQGLQFLFEYFSETQRNKGNFPGRFSGRQFSNSRSEMNVSTLELGDSALYLCASSPGGTDTQYFGPGTRLTVL.

CDR3 amino acids: CAGRIRRESEQYF. The CDR3 DNA is TGTGCCGGGAGAATAAGGCGGGAGAGCGAGCAGTACTTC. V is TRBV6-1 and J is TRBJ2-7; the match to TRBD2 covers 7 bases. The ends lost 11 bases at V and 6 bases at J; junction bases unmatched: 13. The CDR3 length is 13 residues. Germline CDR1 MNHNS, CDR2 SASEGT.

This chain links TRBV5-1 with TRBJ1-1; the D gene is possibly TRBD1 (6 bases). CDR3 length: 13 amino acids. Trimming removed 7 bases at V and 4 bases at J, with 14 bases between. From germline, CDR1 is SGHRS and CDR2 YFSETQ. The CDR3 nucleotides are TGCGCCAGCGCCCTCAGGGGTAGCACTGAAGCTTTCTTT. Encoded protein: CASALRGSTEAFF.

This clone rates as medium-sized. J is TRBJ2-4 and V is TRBV14; D unresolved. This CDR3 is built from 14 residues. CDR1 and CDR2 (germline): SGHDN, FVKESK. V lost 1 base to trimming and J lost 2 bases, with 6 bases between them. CDR3 DNA: TGTGCCAGCAGCCAAGGGGGTTCCAAAAACATTCAGTACTTC. Residues: CASSQGGSKNIQYF.

This sequence joins TRBV13 and TRBJ2-7; 13 bases agree with TRBD2. CDR1 and CDR2 from the germline V gene are PRHDT and FYEKMQ (reference sequence). This CDR3 region has 15 residues. V shed 6 bases, J shed 3 bases, and the junction held 5 bases outside the gene matches. CDR3 bases: TGTGCCAGCAGGGAACTAGCGGGAGGGGGCTACGAGCAGTACTTC. Residues: CASRELAGGGYEQYF.

The rearrangement uses TRBV6-1 and TRBJ2-3; no definite D call. CDR3 length: 13 amino acids. V gave up 6 bases and J gave up 3 bases, with 10 bases separating them. Germline V gene data show CDR1 as MNHNS and CDR2 as SASEGT. CDR3 region: CASRPAATDTQYF. The DNA for the CDR3 is TGTGCCAGCAGGCCCGCAGCAACAGATACGCAGTATTTT.

The chain recombines TRBV19 with TRBJ1-1; D is unclear. With 3 bases removed from V and 0 bases from J, the gap between germline ends came to 5 bases. The CDR3 has 13 amino acids. The germline V gene has CDR1 LNHDA and CDR2 SQIVND (reference sequence). The CDR3 DNA follows: TGTGCCAGTAGTATTATGGTGAACACTGAAGCTTTCTTT. It codes for CASSIMVNTEAFF.

The V and J genes are TRBV6-5 and TRBJ2-1, with 7 nucleotides matching TRBD1. Germline lookup yields CDR1 MNHEY and CDR2 SVGAGI. This CDR3 comprises 15 residues. After removal of 2 bases from V and 1 base from J, the junction contained 2 bases not matched to a gene. The CDR3 nucleotides read TGTGCCAGCAGTTACACGGGACAGTCCTACAATGAGCAGTTCTTC. Translated: CASSYTGQSYNEQFF.

This CDR3 reads CASSLAITSEYEQYF. CDR3 coding DNA: TGCGCCAGCAGCTTGGCTATTACTAGCGAGTACGAGCAGTACTTC. The rearrangement joins TRBV5-1 to TRBJ2-7; 7 nucleotides align to TRBD2. The CDR3 is made up of 15 amino acids. Per the germline V gene, CDR1 is SGHRS and CDR2 is YFSETQ. V gave up 0 bases and J gave up 4 bases; unmatched junction bases: 7.

The chain couples TRBV5-4 to TRBJ2-5, with a possible D match to TRBD2 (5 bases). Trimming took 1 base from V and 10 from J, leaving 11 bases between them. The CDR3 has 12 residues. CDR1 is SGHNT and CDR2 is YYREEE in the germline V gene (reference sequence). The DNA for the CDR3 is TGTGCCAGCAGCTTGTCTTCTCGGGACCAGTACTTC. It specifies CASSLSSRDQYF.